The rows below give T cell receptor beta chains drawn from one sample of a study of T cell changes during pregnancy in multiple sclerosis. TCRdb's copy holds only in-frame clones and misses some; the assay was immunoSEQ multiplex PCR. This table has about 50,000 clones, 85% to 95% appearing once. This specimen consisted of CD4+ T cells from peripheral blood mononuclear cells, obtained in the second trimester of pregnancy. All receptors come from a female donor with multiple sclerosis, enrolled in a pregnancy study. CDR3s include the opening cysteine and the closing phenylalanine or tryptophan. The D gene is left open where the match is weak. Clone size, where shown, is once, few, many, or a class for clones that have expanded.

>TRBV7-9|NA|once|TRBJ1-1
TGTGCCAGCAGCTCGGGACACTCGAACACTGAAGCTTTCTTT
CASSSGHSNTEAFF
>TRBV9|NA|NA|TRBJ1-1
TGTGCCAGCAGCCCCCGGGCACAGGGCGACACTGAAGCTTTCTTT
CASSPRAQGDTEAFF
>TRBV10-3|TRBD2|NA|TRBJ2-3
TGTGCTTCAGGACTAGCGGGAGCAGATACGCAGTATTTT
CASGLAGADTQYF
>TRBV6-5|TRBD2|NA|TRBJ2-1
TGTGCCAGCAGTTACAGGACAGCCGGGAGGGTGGGGCAGTTCTTC
CASSYRTAGRVGQFF
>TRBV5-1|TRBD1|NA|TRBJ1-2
TGCGCCAGCAGCGGGACAGTATATGGCTACACCTTC
CASSGTVYGYTF
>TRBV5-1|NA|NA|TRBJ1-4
TGCGCCAGCACAGGACAAACTTCAACTAATGAAAAACTGTTTTTT
CASTGQTSTNEKLFF
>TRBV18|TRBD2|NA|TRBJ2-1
TGTGCCAGCTCACTCAGTCCAGCGGGAGGGCTAAATGAGCAGTTCTTC
CASSLSPAGGLNEQFF
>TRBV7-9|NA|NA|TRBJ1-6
TGTGCCAGCAGCCTGGGCAGGGGTAGCTCCTATAATTCACCCCTCCACTTT
CASSLGRGSSYNSPLHF
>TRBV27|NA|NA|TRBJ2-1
TGTGCCAGCTCCTGGGGGGACTCCTACAATGAGCAGTTCTTC
CASSWGDSYNEQFF
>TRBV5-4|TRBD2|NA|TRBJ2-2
TGTGCCAGCAGCGTCAAGACTAGCGGCAACACCGGGGAGCTGTTTTTT
CASSVKTSGNTGELFF
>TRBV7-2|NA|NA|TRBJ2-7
TGTGCCAGCAGCCCGCAGGGTGGGGGCTACTACGAGCAGTACTTC
CASSPQGGGYYEQYF
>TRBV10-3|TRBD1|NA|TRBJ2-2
TGTGCCATCAGAACCGCGGGGACAGGGGATTCCGGGGAGCTGTTTTTT
CAIRTAGTGDSGELFF
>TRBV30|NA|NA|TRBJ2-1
TGTGCCTGGAGTGAGAGATCCGAGCAGTTCTTC
CAWSERSEQFF
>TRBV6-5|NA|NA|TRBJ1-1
TGTGCCAGCAGTTACAGGGGGAGCACTGAAGCTTTCTTT
CASSYRGSTEAFF
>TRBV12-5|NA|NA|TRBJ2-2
TGTGCTAGTGGTTTGGTACTAGGCGGTGTAACCGGGGAGCTGTTTTTT
CASGLVLGGVTGELFF
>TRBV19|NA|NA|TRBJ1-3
TGTGCCAGTAGTACCGTACAGGGATCTTTGAACACCATATATTTT
CASSTVQGSLNTIYF
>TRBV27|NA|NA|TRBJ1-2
TGTGCCAGCAGTCCGAGGGAAGGCCGGAGCTATGGCTACACCTTC
CASSPREGRSYGYTF
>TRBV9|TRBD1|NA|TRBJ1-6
TGTGCCAGCAGCGCACGGGACAGGGATTCACCCCTCCACTTT
CASSARDRDSPLHF
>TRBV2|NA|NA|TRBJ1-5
TGTGCCAGCAGTGAAGAGGTGGGCCAGCCCCAGCATTTT
CASSEEVGQPQHF
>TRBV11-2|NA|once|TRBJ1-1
TGTGCCAGCAGCCCTGACACAGTGAACACTGAAGCTTTCTTT
CASSPDTVNTEAFF
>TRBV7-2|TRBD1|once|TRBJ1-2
TGTGCCAGCAGGTCACAGGGGGGAGGTGGCTACACCTTC
CASRSQGGGGYTF
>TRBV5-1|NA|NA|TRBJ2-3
TGCGCCAGCAGCATCGCCCCTGTGGCCTTCACAGATACGCAGTATTTT
CASSIAPVAFTDTQYF
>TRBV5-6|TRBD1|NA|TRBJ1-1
TGTGCCAGCAGCTCGGGACAGCTGAACACTGAAGCTTTCTTT
CASSSGQLNTEAFF
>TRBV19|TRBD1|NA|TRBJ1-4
TGTGCCAGTAGCCTAAGAGGGACAGGAGGTGGAGGTGAAAAACTGTTTTTT
CASSLRGTGGGGEKLFF
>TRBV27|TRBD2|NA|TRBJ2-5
TGTGCCAGCTCCGGACTAGCGGGATTCCAAGAGACCCAGTACTTC
CASSGLAGFQETQYF
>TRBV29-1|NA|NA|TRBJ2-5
TGCAGCGTTTTCCCGGGAAGTAACCAAGAGACCCAGTACTTC
CSVFPGSNQETQYF
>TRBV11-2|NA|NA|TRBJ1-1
TGTGCCAGCAGCTTAGGGACAGTTGAAGCTTTCTTT
CASSLGTVEAFF
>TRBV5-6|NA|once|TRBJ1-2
TGTGCCAGCAGCTCGGACATCCAAGGCTACACCTTC
CASSSDIQGYTF
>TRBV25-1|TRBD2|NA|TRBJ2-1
TGTGCCAGCCTGGGACTAAGTAGGTACAATGAGCAGTTCTTC
CASLGLSRYNEQFF
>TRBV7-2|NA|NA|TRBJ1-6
TGTGCCAGCAGCTTATCCACCTTTGGCAGGAATTCACCCCTCCACTTT
CASSLSTFGRNSPLHF
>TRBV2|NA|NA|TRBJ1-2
TGTGCCAGCAGCCCGGACAGTAACTATGGCTACACCTTC
CASSPDSNYGYTF
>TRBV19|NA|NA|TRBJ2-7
TGTGCCAGTAGTGCAAGAGGGTCCGGTTGGGTCTACGAGCAGTACTTC
CASSARGSGWVYEQYF
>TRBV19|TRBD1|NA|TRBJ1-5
TGTGCCAGTAGTATAGTGGGGACAGGGAAGCAGCCCCAGCATTTT
CASSIVGTGKQPQHF
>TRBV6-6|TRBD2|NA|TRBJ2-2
TGTGCCACCAGGACTAGCAACACCGGGGAGCTGTTTTTT
CATRTSNTGELFF
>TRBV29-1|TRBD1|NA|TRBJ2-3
TGCAGCGTTGACATTAGGACAGGACGCTCAGTAGATACGCAGTATTTT
CSVDIRTGRSVDTQYF
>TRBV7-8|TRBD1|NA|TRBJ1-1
TGTGCCAGCAGCCGTCGGGACAGGGGCCTGAACACTGAAGCTTTCTTT
CASSRRDRGLNTEAFF
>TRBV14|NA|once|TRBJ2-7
TGTGCCAGCAGCCAAGAGGTCCGGGGATCCTACGAGCAGTACTTC
CASSQEVRGSYEQYF
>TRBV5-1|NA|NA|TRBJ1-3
TGCGCCAGCAGCCCGGGGACACTGGGAAACACCATATATTTT
CASSPGTLGNTIYF
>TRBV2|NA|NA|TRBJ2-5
TGTGCCAGCAGTGGGGGGCGCCTGGAGACCCAGTACTTC
CASSGGRLETQYF
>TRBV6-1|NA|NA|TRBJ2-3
TGTGCCAGCAGTGAACAGGCGGATACGCAGTATTTT
CASSEQADTQYF
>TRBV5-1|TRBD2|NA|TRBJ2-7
TGCGCCAGCAGCTTACTAGCGGGCGCGTCCTACGAGCAGTACTTC
CASSLLAGASYEQYF
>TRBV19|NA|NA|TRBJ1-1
TGTGCCAGCGCACTGGCAGGGGTACCGACGATAGAAGCTTTCTTT
CASALAGVPTIEAFF
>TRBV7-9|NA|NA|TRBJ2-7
TGTGCCAGCAGCTTAGGCACCCGGGACGAGCAGTACTTC
CASSLGTRDEQYF
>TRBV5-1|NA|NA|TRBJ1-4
TGCGCCAGCGGAGTCGCGAGCGAAGGTGAAAAACTGTTTTTT
CASGVASEGEKLFF
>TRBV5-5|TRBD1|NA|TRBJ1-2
TGTGCCAGCAGCGTAGGACAGGGACGGGGGGGCTACACCTTC
CASSVGQGRGGYTF
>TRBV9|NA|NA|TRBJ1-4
TGTGCCAGCAGCGGACACCCAACTAATGAAAAACTGTTTTTT
CASSGHPTNEKLFF
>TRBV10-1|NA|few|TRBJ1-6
TGCGCCAGCAGCCAACAGGGTGGGAGTTCACCCCTCCACTTT
CASSQQGGSSPLHF
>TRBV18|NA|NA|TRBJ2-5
TGTGCCAGTTCCACTAGTCTCGAGACCCAGTACTTC
CASSTSLETQYF
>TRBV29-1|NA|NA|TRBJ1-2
TGCAGCGGGGGGGGAACAGACGGGATTTATGGCTACACCTTC
CSGGGTDGIYGYTF
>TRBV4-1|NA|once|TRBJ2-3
TGCGCCAGCAGCCACGAGGCAGATACGCAGTATTTT
CASSHEADTQYF